This T cell receptor (beta chain) came from a study of T-cell memory formation after mild COVID-19. This CDR3 comprises 15 residues. Germline CDR1 reads SGHRS; CDR2 reads YFSETQ. V was shortened by 0 bases and J by 10 bases, with 17 bases between the two germline ends. This clonotype was counted a few times. TCRdb re-called the 5' RACE reads with MiXCR, one entry per CDR3 protein. The table includes 350,000 to 550,000 distinct CDR3 sequences, under 20% detected once. Sequenced sample: PBMCs or a T cell subset sorted from them (not recorded which). This clonotype was sampled from a man in his late teens or twenties who had mild COVID-19 (a few samples of this study predate the infection). Cell type and time point are not known. This chain links TRBV5-1 with TRBJ2-1; D possibly corresponds to TRBD1 (5 bases). The CDR3 DNA follows: TGCGCCAGCAGCTTGGGACCGGAAGGGGCCGGCGAGCAGTTCTTC. It encodes CASSLGPEGAGEQFF.